These 27 T cell receptor beta chains were sequenced from one sample in a study of cytomegalovirus exposure and HLA in healthy donors. Researchers ran the PCR with 60 Vbeta and 13 Jbeta primers. The assay was immunoSEQ multiplex PCR, and TCRdb's table has in-frame clones only and misses some. The sample carries around 200,000 clones, about 80% recorded once. Sequencing was done on a sample of PBMCs. Receptors were obtained from a boy younger than 18 in good health and CMV-seronegative.

CDR3 in amino acids: CALNPLLDRGTEAFF. As DNA, the CDR3 is TGTGCGTTGAATCCCCTCCTGGACAGGGGAACTGAAGCTTTCTTT. The chain links TRBV2 to TRBJ1-1; 9 bases align to TRBD1. The V gene's germline CDR1 is SNHLY and CDR2 FYNNEI. The CDR3 covers 15 residues.

This clone was seen only a few times. This chain uses TRBV15 with TRBJ2-7; possibly TRBD2 for D (6 bases). Germline loops: CDR1 LNHNV, CDR2 YYDKDF (reference sequence). Trimming pared 8 bases from V and 2 bases from J, leaving 13 bases between. The CDR3 totals 13 residues. Written as DNA, the CDR3 is TGTGCCACCGGTGGGGGGTCCGCCTACGAGCAGTACTTC. Protein: CATGGGSAYEQYF.

The chain uses TRBV11-2 and TRBJ2-7, with 8 bases fitting TRBD1. J was trimmed by 6 bases and V by 5 bases; bases with no gene match: 6. This CDR3 comprises 13 residues. CDR1 and CDR2 (germline): SGHAT, FQNNGV. CDR3 residues: CASSAAGGGEQYF. The CDR3 nucleotides read TGTGCCAGCAGCGCTGCAGGGGGCGGCGAGCAGTACTTC. Full variable domain (outside the CDR3, taken from reference TRBV11-2 and TRBJ2-7): EAGVAQSPRYKIIEKRQSVAFWCNPISGHATLYWYQQILGQGPKLLIQFQNNGVVDDSQLPKDRFSAERLKGVDSTLKIQPAKLEDSAVYLCASSAAGGGEQYFGPGTRLTVT.

This clone was seen a handful of times. The chain recombines TRBV5-6 with TRBJ2-3; 8 bases are shared with TRBD1. Germline lookup yields CDR1 SGHDT and CDR2 YYEEEE. The J segment lost 10 bases and the V segment lost 4 bases, leaving 5 bases of the junction unmatched. The CDR3 is 12 amino acids. Here the CDR3 reads CASSPGGRPQYF. DNA for the CDR3: TGTGCCAGCAGCCCAGGGGGCAGACCGCAGTATTTT. Combining the CDR3 with reference TRBV5-6 and TRBJ2-3 gives the whole variable domain DAGVTQSPTHLIKTRGQQVTLRCSPKSGHDTVSWYQQALGQGPQFIFQYYEEEERQRGNFPDRFSGHQFPNYSSELNVNALLLGDSALYLCASSPGGRPQYFGPGTRLTVL.

The rearrangement links TRBV30 to TRBJ1-5; D ambiguous. Per germline, CDR1 GTSNPN and CDR2 SVGIG (reference sequence). Trimming shortened V by 2 bases and J by 0 bases, and 8 bases separated the two germline ends. The CDR3 consists of 14 residues. This chain's CDR3 is CAWSRQISNQPQHF. DNA of the CDR3: TGTGCCTGGAGTCGTCAGATTAGCAATCAGCCCCAGCATTTT.

V and J are TRBV19 and TRBJ1-5; D unclear. The CDR3 has 15 amino acids. The germline V gene encodes CDR1 LNHDA and CDR2 SQIVND (reference sequence). V gave up 2 bases and J gave up 0 bases, with 8 bases separating them. CDR3 residues: CASSIIRDSNQPQHF. The CDR3 nucleotides are TGTGCCAGTAGTATAATCCGGGATAGCAATCAGCCCCAGCATTTT.

The chain is built from TRBV10-3 and TRBJ2-7, with a tentative D call TRBD2 (6 bases). Trimming removed 1 base at V and 4 bases at J, with 17 bases between. Germline lookup yields CDR1 ENHRY and CDR2 SYGVKD. CDR3 length equals 16 residues. The CDR3 DNA sequence: TGTGCCATCAGTGAGTTTCGGGAGCCCACGGGGTACGAGCAGTACTTC. Protein product: CAISEFREPTGYEQYF.

The genes are TRBV19 and TRBJ2-7; 8 positions agree with TRBD1. CDR3 length: 16 residues. V was pared by 6 bases and J by 4 bases, with 14 bases of the junction left unmatched. Germline V CDR1 and CDR2: LNHDA, SQIVND (reference sequence). The CDR3 DNA reads as TGTGCCAGTAGCCACACCGGACAGGGTGGTGGGTACGAGCAGTACTTC. As protein: CASSHTGQGGGYEQYF.

The chain links TRBV6-5 to TRBJ2-3, with D tentatively TRBD2 (5 bases). The ends were cut back, 5 bases at V and 3 bases at J, with 12 bases in the middle. This CDR3 has 14 amino acids. Germline CDR1 reads MNHEY; CDR2 reads SVGAGI. For the CDR3, the DNA is TGTGCCAGCAGTCCCAGGCGAGGGACAGATACGCAGTATTTT. Translation: CASSPRRGTDTQYF.

The chain employs TRBV7-9 and TRBJ2-5, with TRBD2 matching over 7 bases. Germline trimming cut 7 bases from V and 1 base from J; bases unmatched to any gene: 3. The CDR3 has 13 amino acids. Germline V gene lookup returns CDR1 SEHNR and CDR2 FQNEAQ (reference sequence). The CDR3 protein is CASTRGGQETQYF. Here the CDR3 DNA reads TGTGCCAGCACTCGCGGGGGCCAAGAGACCCAGTACTTC. Drawing the rest from reference TRBV7-9 and TRBJ2-5, the complete variable domain is DTGVSQNPRHKITKRGQNVTFRCDPISEHNRLYWYRQTLGQGPEFLTYFQNEAQLEKSRLLSDRFSAERPKGSFSTLEIQRTEQGDSAMYLCASTRGGQETQYFGPGTRLLVL.

The chain is built from TRBV7-9 and TRBJ1-1; 9 bases fit TRBD1. The CDR3 is 14 residues long. V lost 5 bases, J lost 5 bases, and 6 bases stayed unmatched. Germline lookup yields CDR1 SEHNR and CDR2 FQNEAQ (reference sequence). The DNA for the CDR3 is TGTGCCAGCAGCCCCGACAGGGGGAGGACTGAAGCTTTCTTT. Translation gives CASSPDRGRTEAFF.

The chain carries TRBV7-2 and TRBJ1-1; D unclear. Germline CDR1 and CDR2: SGHTA and FQGNSA. With 3 bases removed from V and 8 bases from J, the gap between germline ends came to 16 bases. The CDR3 is 14 residues long. CDR3 coding DNA: TGTGCCAGCAGCTTGGTAACAGACACTGAAGAAGCTTTCTTT. This gives the protein CASSLVTDTEEAFF.

The chain is built from TRBV19 and TRBJ1-5; 8 bases match TRBD1. Germline V gives CDR1 LNHDA, CDR2 SQIVND (reference sequence). This CDR3 contains 15 residues. The ends lost 5 bases at V and 7 bases at J; junction bases unmatched: 10. The CDR3 DNA sequence: TGTGCCAGTAGTTCCGGGACAGGTAAAAAGCAGCCCCAGCATTTT. Its protein product is CASSSGTGKKQPQHF.

The chain carries TRBV29-1 and TRBJ2-7; tentative D call: TRBD2 (6 bases). Per the germline V gene, CDR1 is SQVTM and CDR2 is ANQGSEA. The CDR3 loop spans 14 amino acids. Trimming took off 6 bases at V and 3 bases at J, with 18 bases between the two ends. The CDR3 nucleotides read TGCAGCGTAACGGCCGGGGGTTCTTTCTACGAGCAGTACTTC. Protein sequence: CSVTAGGSFYEQYF.

This rearrangement joins TRBV5-1 to TRBJ1-2; no clear D gene. Trimming pared 0 bases from V and 10 bases from J, leaving 13 bases between. Germline V CDR1 and CDR2: SGHRS, YFSETQ. The CDR3 loop spans 13 amino acids. The CDR3 DNA reads TGCGCCAGCAGCTTGGCCGTAGAAAACGACTACACCTTC. The encoded protein is CASSLAVENDYTF.

V usage is TRBV19 and J usage is TRBJ1-1; D not certain. V lost 3 bases to trimming and J lost 0 bases, with 8 bases between them. This CDR3 has 14 residues. Looked up from germline, CDR1 is LNHDA and CDR2 is SQIVND (reference sequence). The CDR3 sequence: CASSITSMNTEAFF. The CDR3 DNA is TGTGCCAGTAGTATTACATCCATGAACACTGAAGCTTTCTTT.

The V gene is TRBV19, the J gene TRBJ1-6; TRBD1 agrees at 7 bases. The CDR3 consists of 14 residues. Per germline, CDR1 LNHDA and CDR2 SQIVND (reference sequence). Trimming removed 7 bases from V and 9 bases from J; junction bases left unmatched: 9. The CDR3 region is CASTPGRGTSPLHF. The CDR3 region has the DNA TGTGCCAGTACTCCCGGCAGGGGGACTTCACCCCTCCACTTT.

The table lists this clone with a count of one. The V call is TRBV19, the J call TRBJ1-1; 8 bases match TRBD1. The CDR3 length is 14 residues. Germline CDR1 is LNHDA and CDR2 is SQIVND (reference sequence). J was trimmed by 6 bases and V by 4 bases; bases with no gene match: 7. The CDR3 DNA reads as TGTGCCAGTAGTAGATCGGACAGGGAGTCTGAAGCTTTCTTT. Amino acids: CASSRSDRESEAFF. The variable domain in full, with the rest retrieved from reference TRBV19 and TRBJ1-1, is DGGITQSPKYLFRKEGQNVTLSCEQNLNHDAMYWYRQDPGQGLRLIYYSQIVNDFQKGDIAEGYSVSREKKESFPLTVTSAQKNPTAFYLCASSRSDRESEAFFGQGTRLTVV.

V and J are TRBV5-1 and TRBJ1-1; no definite D call. Trimming stripped 4 bases from V and 0 bases from J, with 16 bases between. The CDR3 covers 16 residues. CDR1 is SGHRS and CDR2 is YFSETQ in the germline V gene. This CDR3 reads CASSPHTLPMNTEAFF. In DNA form, the CDR3 reads TGCGCCAGCAGCCCCCATACTCTACCCATGAACACTGAAGCTTTCTTT.

This chain links TRBV19 with TRBJ2-7; D is perhaps TRBD1 (5 bases). CDR1 and CDR2 from the germline V gene are LNHDA and SQIVND (reference sequence). There are 16 residues in the CDR3. V lost 5 bases, J lost 3 bases, and 20 bases lay in between. The CDR3 loop reads CASSAIAQGFDYEQYF. The DNA for the CDR3 is TGTGCCAGTAGTGCCATAGCCCAGGGATTCGACTACGAGCAGTACTTC.

This chain connects TRBV7-2 to TRBJ1-1; D remains ambiguous. Per the germline V gene, CDR1 is SGHTA and CDR2 is FQGNSA. CDR3 length equals 13 residues. The V and J ends lost 3 bases and 1 base respectively, with 6 bases between them. The CDR3 DNA sequence: TGTGCCAGCAGCTTGAGACAGAACACTGAAGCTTTCTTT. Its protein is CASSLRQNTEAFF.

This rearrangement joins TRBV7-9 to TRBJ1-3; 7 bases fit TRBD1. Germline CDR1 reads SEHNR; CDR2 reads FQNEAQ (reference sequence). The ends lost 4 bases at V and 0 bases at J; junction bases unmatched: 3. The CDR3 is 15 amino acids. The CDR3 DNA reads as TGTGCCAGCAGCTATGGGACAGTCTCTGGAAACACCATATATTTT. Its protein is CASSYGTVSGNTIYF.

This clone was seen just once. This chain links TRBV10-1 with TRBJ1-5; TRBD1 matches at 8 bases. This CDR3 is 12 amino acids long. CDR1 WNHNN and CDR2 SYGVQD come from the germline V gene (reference sequence). V shed 11 bases, J shed 0 bases, and the junction held 0 bases outside the gene matches. The CDR3 sequence: CADRGSNQPQHF. CDR3 sequence (DNA): TGCGCCGACAGGGGTAGCAATCAGCCCCAGCATTTT.

J is TRBJ2-7 and V is TRBV12-5; TRBD2 might be the D (5 bases). The germline V gene has CDR1 LGHNT and CDR2 FRNRAP. Trimming removed 0 bases from V and 1 base from J, with 19 bases in between. The CDR3 has 18 residues. Written as DNA, the CDR3 is TGTGCTAGTGGTTTGGTAGTTTACCGGGGTAAGTGGTCCTACGAGCAGTACTTC. Its translation is CASGLVVYRGKWSYEQYF.

Only a few counts were recorded for this clone. The genes are TRBV4-3 and TRBJ2-3; TRBD2 agrees at 8 bases. There are 16 residues in the CDR3. J gave up 2 bases and V 1 base, and 5 bases lay outside the gene matches. From germline, CDR1 is LGHNA and CDR2 YSLEER. The CDR3 DNA follows: TGCGCCAGCAGCCAAGCGGGAGGGGGGTACACAGATACGCAGTATTTT. Its protein product is CASSQAGGGYTDTQYF.

The chain uses TRBV4-1 and TRBJ2-7, with 8 bases fitting TRBD1. Germline V CDR1 and CDR2: MGHRA, YSYEKL. The CDR3 totals 16 residues. Losses at the gene ends were 3 bases for V and 4 bases for J; bases not matched to a gene: 11. The CDR3 region is CASSQHTGGEGYEQYF. For the CDR3, the DNA is TGCGCCAGCAGCCAGCATACAGGGGGTGAAGGGTACGAGCAGTACTTC.

This clone was detected only a few times. This chain links TRBV15 with TRBJ2-1; TRBD1 matches at 11 bases. Germline V gene data show CDR1 as LNHNV and CDR2 as YYDKDF (reference sequence). V trimming: 2 bases; J trimming: 6 bases; junction bases outside the gene matches: 6. This CDR3 region has 16 residues. The CDR3 loop is CATSRLPGQGVNEQFF. For the CDR3, the DNA is TGTGCCACCAGCAGATTACCGGGACAGGGGGTCAATGAGCAGTTCTTC.